The T cell receptor beta chain described here comes from a study of blood T cell repertoires in COVID-19. The germline V and J ends were trimmed by 0 bases and 1 base, with 7 bases remaining between them. Germline V gives CDR1 LNHNV, CDR2 YYDKDF (reference sequence). CDR3 length: 16 residues. Sequencing was performed with immunoSEQ multiplex PCR; in TCRdb, only in-frame clones are kept and a portion is missing. Of about 190,000 clones listed, roughly 84% were seen once; the top ten hold 5.5% to 7%. Sample: peripheral blood. V and J are TRBV15 and TRBJ2-6, with a tentative D call TRBD2 (6 bases). The TCR comes from a woman aged 40 to 50 who had recovered from COVID-19. The CDR3 is CATSRDRGSGANVLTF. The CDR3 bases are TGTGCCACCAGCAGAGATCGGGGGTCTGGGGCCAACGTCCTGACTTTC.